A selection of T cell receptor beta chains follows, all from one sample in a study of blood T cells in healthy people across ages. Each CDR3 protein gets one entry after TCRdb re-called the 5' RACE reads with MiXCR. Here the sample spans 710,000 or so distinct CDR3 sequences, approximately 31% being singletons. The sample consisted of blood. The source of these receptors is an elderly woman in good health. The CDR3 runs from the conserved cysteine through the conserved F or W. The order of the fields is V gene, clone size, D gene, J gene, CDR3 DNA, CDR3 protein. The D gene is left open where the match is weak. A clone size is listed for some rows: how often the clone was seen (once, few, many), or a class if it is expanded.

v_gene: TRBV6-1; abundance: many; d_gene: NA; j_gene: TRBJ2-7; CDR3nt: TGTGCCAGCAGTATACAGGGCTCCTACGAGCAGTACTTC; CDR3aa: CASSIQGSYEQYF
v_gene: TRBV27; abundance: many; d_gene: NA; j_gene: TRBJ1-2; CDR3nt: TGTGCCAGCAGTTTATATGGGACAAGGAATGGCTACACCTTC; CDR3aa: CASSLYGTRNGYTF
v_gene: TRBV13; abundance: many; d_gene: TRBD2; j_gene: TRBJ2-7; CDR3nt: TGTGCCAGCAGCTTGGGGGGGGTCTCCTACGAGCAGTACTTC; CDR3aa: CASSLGGVSYEQYF
v_gene: TRBV6-1; abundance: many; d_gene: TRBD1; j_gene: TRBJ2-7; CDR3nt: TGTGCCAGCAGTGAATCCACAGGGGGCTACGAGCAGTACTTC; CDR3aa: CASSESTGGYEQYF
v_gene: TRBV5-6; abundance: few; d_gene: TRBD1; j_gene: TRBJ2-2; CDR3nt: TGTGCCAGCAGCCGTATACTCGACAGGGAGAACACCGGGGAGCTGTTTTTT; CDR3aa: CASSRILDRENTGELFF
v_gene: TRBV28; abundance: few; d_gene: NA; j_gene: TRBJ2-3; CDR3nt: TGTGCCAGCTGGACAGGCACAGATACGCAGTATTTT; CDR3aa: CASWTGTDTQYF
v_gene: TRBV20-1; abundance: NA; d_gene: NA; j_gene: TRBJ2-1; CDR3nt: TGCAGTGCTCACTGGAGCTCCTACAATGAGCAGTTCTTC; CDR3aa: CSAHWSSYNEQFF
v_gene: TRBV30; abundance: few; d_gene: NA; j_gene: TRBJ2-1; CDR3nt: TGTGCCTGGGGCGAAGAAAATGAGCAGTTCTTC; CDR3aa: CAWGEENEQFF
v_gene: TRBV4-2; abundance: few; d_gene: TRBD2; j_gene: TRBJ2-5; CDR3nt: TGTGCCAGCTGCCAGGCTTCCGGGAGGAGCAATGAGCAGTACTTC; CDR3aa: CASCQASGRSNEQYF
v_gene: TRBV4-1; abundance: many; d_gene: NA; j_gene: TRBJ2-1; CDR3nt: TGCGCCAGCAGTCTCGGACCGGAGAGGAGGAACAATGAGCAGTTCTTC; CDR3aa: CASSLGPERRNNEQFF
v_gene: TRBV20-1; abundance: few; d_gene: TRBD1; j_gene: TRBJ1-5; CDR3nt: TGCAGTGCTGGACAGGGCCGGGGGCCCCAGCATTTT; CDR3aa: CSAGQGRGPQHF
v_gene: TRBV6-2/TRBV6-3; abundance: NA; d_gene: NA; j_gene: TRBJ2-2; CDR3nt: TGTGCCAGCACCCGCAGGGATTGGAACACCGGGGAGCTGTTTTTT; CDR3aa: CASTRRDWNTGELFF
v_gene: TRBV7-9; abundance: many; d_gene: NA; j_gene: TRBJ2-5; CDR3nt: TGTGCCAGCAGCCCCGTAGGACTCGACAAAGAGACCCAGTACTTC; CDR3aa: CASSPVGLDKETQYF
v_gene: TRBV7-3; abundance: many; d_gene: TRBD1; j_gene: TRBJ1-2; CDR3nt: TGTGCCAGCAGCGAGATCAGGGGGCAAGGCTACACCTTC; CDR3aa: CASSEIRGQGYTF
v_gene: TRBV4-2; abundance: many; d_gene: TRBD1; j_gene: TRBJ2-7; CDR3nt: TGTGCCAGCAGCCAAGACAACAGGGGATCCTACGAGCAGTACTTC; CDR3aa: CASSQDNRGSYEQYF
v_gene: TRBV24-1; abundance: few; d_gene: NA; j_gene: TRBJ2-4; CDR3nt: TGTGCCGCCAGCGATGCGGACGGAAACATTCAGTACTTC; CDR3aa: CAASDADGNIQYF
v_gene: TRBV12-3/TRBV12-4; abundance: NA; d_gene: NA; j_gene: TRBJ2-3; CDR3nt: TGTGCCAGCAGTGATTCCGGGAGAACAGATGCGCAATATTTT; CDR3aa: CASSDSGRTDAQYF
v_gene: TRBV3-1; abundance: NA; d_gene: TRBD1; j_gene: TRBJ2-7; CDR3nt: TGTGCCAGCAGCCAAGGCCCGGGACAGTCCTACGAGCAGTACTTC; CDR3aa: CASSQGPGQSYEQYF
v_gene: TRBV7-9; abundance: many; d_gene: NA; j_gene: TRBJ2-5; CDR3nt: TGTGCCAGCAGCCCCGGGGGATATGAGACCCAGTACTTC; CDR3aa: CASSPGGYETQYF
v_gene: TRBV20-1; abundance: many; d_gene: TRBD1; j_gene: TRBJ1-1; CDR3nt: TGCAGTGCTAGCGGGACAGGGTGGCCCATGAACACTGAAGCTTTCTTT; CDR3aa: CSASGTGWPMNTEAFF
v_gene: TRBV5-1; abundance: many; d_gene: NA; j_gene: TRBJ2-1; CDR3nt: TGCGCCAGCAGCTTTCCCCGGGACCAGCAGTTCTTC; CDR3aa: CASSFPRDQQFF
v_gene: TRBV27; abundance: NA; d_gene: NA; j_gene: TRBJ1-6; CDR3nt: TGTGCCAGCAGTACCAACGGGATCGAAAGGGGGTCCCTCCACTTT; CDR3aa: CASSTNGIERGSLHF
v_gene: TRBV10-3; abundance: few; d_gene: NA; j_gene: TRBJ1-6; CDR3nt: TGTGCCATCAGAGACGACAGATGGGATTCACCCCTCCACTTT; CDR3aa: CAIRDDRWDSPLHF
v_gene: TRBV15; abundance: many; d_gene: TRBD1; j_gene: TRBJ2-7; CDR3nt: TGTGCCACCAGCAGAGATATTGGACAGGGCCACGAGCAGTACTTC; CDR3aa: CATSRDIGQGHEQYF
v_gene: TRBV20-1; abundance: many; d_gene: TRBD1; j_gene: TRBJ2-7; CDR3nt: TGCAGTGCTAGGTCCGGGACAGGTACCTACGAGCAGTACTTC; CDR3aa: CSARSGTGTYEQYF
v_gene: TRBV9; abundance: few; d_gene: NA; j_gene: TRBJ2-2; CDR3nt: TGTGCCAGCAACGTAGCGGACACCAACACCGGGGAGCTGTTTTTT; CDR3aa: CASNVADTNTGELFF
v_gene: TRBV28; abundance: many; d_gene: TRBD1; j_gene: TRBJ2-7; CDR3nt: TGTGCCAGCAGTTTTTACAGGGGCTACGAGCAGTACTTC; CDR3aa: CASSFYRGYEQYF
v_gene: TRBV25-1; abundance: many; d_gene: NA; j_gene: TRBJ2-7; CDR3nt: TGTGCCAGCAGTCTCGGCTACGAGCAGTACTTC; CDR3aa: CASSLGYEQYF
v_gene: TRBV6-5; abundance: many; d_gene: NA; j_gene: TRBJ2-7; CDR3nt: TGTGCCAGCAGCCCCAGGACAGTTCACGAGCAGTACTTC; CDR3aa: CASSPRTVHEQYF
v_gene: TRBV5-8; abundance: many; d_gene: TRBD1; j_gene: TRBJ2-3; CDR3nt: TGTGCCAGCAGCTTCCTGCCGGGACAGCGAGAACATACGCAGTATTTT; CDR3aa: CASSFLPGQREHTQYF
v_gene: TRBV7-9; abundance: NA; d_gene: TRBD2; j_gene: TRBJ2-3; CDR3nt: TGTGCCAGCAGCTACGCGGGGGGCACAGATACGCAGTATTTT; CDR3aa: CASSYAGGTDTQYF
v_gene: TRBV11-2; abundance: NA; d_gene: NA; j_gene: TRBJ1-2; CDR3nt: TGTGCCAGCAGCTTAGATCTAGGGGTCCCTAACTATGGCTACACCTTC; CDR3aa: CASSLDLGVPNYGYTF
v_gene: TRBV10-2; abundance: NA; d_gene: NA; j_gene: TRBJ1-1; CDR3nt: TGCGCCACCGCGATAATTGTGAACACTGAAGCTTTCTTT; CDR3aa: CATAIIVNTEAFF
v_gene: TRBV12-3/TRBV12-4; abundance: NA; d_gene: TRBD2; j_gene: TRBJ2-5; CDR3nt: TGTGCCAGCAGTCCACCGGGACTAGCGTCACAAGAGACCCAGTACTTC; CDR3aa: CASSPPGLASQETQYF
v_gene: TRBV20-1; abundance: many; d_gene: TRBD1; j_gene: TRBJ2-7; CDR3nt: TGCAGTGCAATCGGGACAGCTATCGCCTACGAGCAGTACTTC; CDR3aa: CSAIGTAIAYEQYF
v_gene: TRBV12-3/TRBV12-4; abundance: NA; d_gene: NA; j_gene: TRBJ1-3; CDR3nt: TGTGCCAGCAGTTTGGCCAGGGGAGGTTGGTCCTCTGGAAACACCATATATTTT; CDR3aa: CASSLARGGWSSGNTIYF
v_gene: TRBV7-9; abundance: many; d_gene: TRBD2; j_gene: TRBJ2-7; CDR3nt: TGTGCCAGCAACACTAGCGCGGCCTACGAGCAGTACTTC; CDR3aa: CASNTSAAYEQYF
v_gene: TRBV2; abundance: many; d_gene: NA; j_gene: TRBJ1-5; CDR3nt: TGTGCCAGCATGGGAAGGCCGACACTCAATCAGCCCCAGCATTTT; CDR3aa: CASMGRPTLNQPQHF
v_gene: TRBV7-2; abundance: NA; d_gene: NA; j_gene: TRBJ1-2; CDR3nt: TGTGCCAGCAGCTTAGCTCCAGCGACCTATGGCTACACCTTC; CDR3aa: CASSLAPATYGYTF
v_gene: TRBV6-5; abundance: NA; d_gene: TRBD1; j_gene: TRBJ1-1; CDR3nt: TGTGCCAGCAGTTACTCCCGGACAGGGGAAACTGAAGCTTTCTTT; CDR3aa: CASSYSRTGETEAFF
v_gene: TRBV20-1; abundance: many; d_gene: TRBD2; j_gene: TRBJ2-1; CDR3nt: TGCAGTGCTAGTAGGCTAGCGGGGGGGAATGAGCAGTTCTTC; CDR3aa: CSASRLAGGNEQFF
v_gene: TRBV5-1; abundance: NA; d_gene: TRBD1; j_gene: TRBJ1-2; CDR3nt: TGCGCCAGCAGCTTGACAGGGGAGAAGGCCTATGTCTACACCTTC; CDR3aa: CASSLTGEKAYVYTF
v_gene: TRBV2; abundance: NA; d_gene: TRBD2; j_gene: TRBJ2-1; CDR3nt: TGTGCCAGCGGGAAGGTGGCTAGCGGGCACAATGAGCAGTTCTTC; CDR3aa: CASGKVASGHNEQFF
v_gene: TRBV7-9; abundance: NA; d_gene: TRBD1; j_gene: TRBJ1-2; CDR3nt: TGTGCCAGCAGCTTTACACCGGGACAGGACCTCTATGGCTACACCTTC; CDR3aa: CASSFTPGQDLYGYTF
v_gene: TRBV2; abundance: many; d_gene: NA; j_gene: TRBJ1-2; CDR3nt: TGTGCCAGCAGTGAAGACAGGTTCTATGGCTACACCTTC; CDR3aa: CASSEDRFYGYTF
v_gene: TRBV5-1; abundance: once; d_gene: TRBD2; j_gene: TRBJ2-5; CDR3nt: TGCGCCAGCAGCTTGGACGGGGGGAACCTGGGGGAGACCCAGTACTTC; CDR3aa: CASSLDGGNLGETQYF
v_gene: TRBV10-3; abundance: few; d_gene: NA; j_gene: TRBJ2-3; CDR3nt: TGTGCCATCAGTGAGAGGGGAAACCAAAGCACAGATACGCAGTATTTT; CDR3aa: CAISERGNQSTDTQYF
v_gene: TRBV12-3/TRBV12-4; abundance: NA; d_gene: NA; j_gene: TRBJ2-3; CDR3nt: TGTGCCAGCAGTCTCAGGGGAGGGGGCACAGATATGCAATATTTT; CDR3aa: CASSLRGGGTDMQYF
v_gene: TRBV7-3; abundance: once; d_gene: NA; j_gene: TRBJ2-1; CDR3nt: TGTGCCAGCAGCTTAACCCTAGATGAGCAGTTCTTC; CDR3aa: CASSLTLDEQFF
v_gene: TRBV10-3; abundance: NA; d_gene: NA; j_gene: TRBJ2-3; CDR3nt: TGTGCCATCAGGGCCGGGTGGGGTAGCACAGGTACGCAGTATTTT; CDR3aa: CAIRAGWGSTGTQYF
v_gene: TRBV12-3/TRBV12-4; abundance: NA; d_gene: TRBD2; j_gene: TRBJ2-2; CDR3nt: TGTGCCAGCAGTTCCCGGACTAGCGGGGGGGGATTTTCCGGGGAGCTGTTTTTT; CDR3aa: CASSSRTSGGGFSGELFF
v_gene: TRBV28; abundance: NA; d_gene: NA; j_gene: TRBJ2-7; CDR3nt: TGTGCCAGCAGTGGGGTGGCGGGAAGGCCCCTCGAGCAGTACTTC; CDR3aa: CASSGVAGRPLEQYF
v_gene: TRBV11-2; abundance: NA; d_gene: NA; j_gene: TRBJ2-5; CDR3nt: TGTGCCAGCACCCAAGGTGGGGGCCTCTCCTACAATGAGCAGTACTTC; CDR3aa: CASTQGGGLSYNEQYF
v_gene: TRBV15; abundance: many; d_gene: TRBD1; j_gene: TRBJ2-1; CDR3nt: TGTGCCACCAGCAGGAAATTGGGACAGACTTCTAGGGGGAATGAGCAGTTCTTC; CDR3aa: CATSRKLGQTSRGNEQFF